The 16 T cell receptor beta chains listed next were all sequenced from one sample in a study of shared clonotypes between healthy human individuals. Produced via immunoSEQ multiplex PCR; TCRdb's table is partial and in-frame only. The table records approximately 640,000 clones, about 90% of them present only once. Sequencing was performed on memory CD8+ T cells from PBMCs. The subset denotes: CD45RO+ cells pooled with CCR7-negative TemRA cells. The receptors stem from a man between 18 and 29 years old in good health. Some clones in this sample may be carry-over from other donors' samples.

Only one count was recorded for this clone. CDR3 in DNA: TGTGCCAGCAGCTTATCGGCGGAGTCCTACAATGAGCAGTTCTTC. Encoded protein: CASSLSAESYNEQFF. This chain joins TRBV11-2 and TRBJ2-1; D is ambiguous. With 2 bases removed from V and 1 base from J, the gap between germline ends came to 9 bases. The CDR3 spans 15 residues. From germline, CDR1 is SGHAT and CDR2 FQNNGV.

This clone was seen only once. One end of the junction does not line up with germline, which may come from a read error. The V call is TRBV2, the J call TRBJ2-4, with TRBD1 identical over 7 bases. The CDR3 contains 16 residues. Germline CDR1 SNHLY, CDR2 FYNNEI. CDR3 coding DNA: TGTGCCAGCAGTGAGGCGGCAGGGGGAGCCGAAAACATTCAGTACTTC. It encodes CASSEAAGGAENIQYF.

V usage is TRBV15 and J usage is TRBJ1-5; tentative D call: TRBD1 (5 bases). The V gene lost 0 bases and the J gene lost 6 bases, with 12 bases spanning the gap. Germline V gene data show CDR1 as LNHNV and CDR2 as YYDKDF (reference sequence). This CDR3 has 15 residues. The CDR3 loop is CATSREGVTSQPQHF. The CDR3 nucleotides are TGTGCCACCAGCAGAGAGGGGGTTACTAGTCAGCCCCAGCATTTT.

The V gene is TRBV10-3, the J gene TRBJ2-7; 11 bases map to TRBD2. The CDR3 length is 15 residues. The J segment lost 1 base and the V segment lost 6 bases, leaving 5 bases of the junction unmatched. Germline V gene lookup returns CDR1 ENHRY and CDR2 SYGVKD. As DNA, the CDR3 is TGTGCCATCAGCCCTACTAGCGGGAGTTCCTACGAGCAGTACTTC. This encodes CAISPTSGSSYEQYF.

The CDR3 region is CASSDSVPNTEAFF. Here the CDR3 DNA reads TGTGCCAGCAGTGACAGTGTACCGAACACTGAAGCTTTCTTT. The chain employs TRBV6-1 and TRBJ1-1; D unclear. This CDR3 region has 14 residues. V lost 3 bases and J lost 1, with 9 bases in between. CDR1 and CDR2 from the germline V gene are MNHNS and SASEGT.

This chain links TRBV18 with TRBJ2-1; tentative D call: TRBD2 (6 bases). Germline V gene sequence: CDR1 KGHSH, CDR2 LQKENI. Trimming removed 3 bases from V and 3 bases from J, with 18 bases in between. The CDR3 runs 17 residues. CDR3 sequence reads: CASSPVVGRDLYNEQFF. CDR3 nucleotides: TGTGCCAGCTCACCCGTGGTAGGGCGGGACCTCTACAATGAGCAGTTCTTC.

The V gene is TRBV27, the J gene TRBJ1-5, with 7 positions matching TRBD1. The trim removed 5 bases at V and 9 bases at J, leaving 13 bases unmatched. The CDR3 runs 15 residues. The V gene's germline CDR1 is MNHEY and CDR2 SMNVEV (reference sequence). CDR3 in DNA: TGTGCCAGCAGTCCGGCCGGGACAGCTGTAAGGCCCCAGCATTTT. It specifies CASSPAGTAVRPQHF.

A single count supports this clone. As DNA, the CDR3 is TGTGCCAGCAGTTACCCCCGGGAAACTGAAGCTTTCTTT. Protein product: CASSYPRETEAFF. V gene TRBV6-5 combines with J gene TRBJ1-1; D is undetermined. CDR1 is MNHEY and CDR2 is SVGAGI in the germline V gene. The CDR3 length is 13 residues. Trimming took off 2 bases at V and 5 bases at J, with 9 bases between the two ends.

The CDR3, as DNA: TGTGCCAGCAGTACCCACAGGGAGAGCTCTGGAAACACCATATATTTT. Its protein is CASSTHRESSGNTIYF. The V gene is TRBV27, the J gene TRBJ1-3; D is possibly TRBD1 (6 bases). This CDR3 has 16 amino acids. The germline V gene encodes CDR1 MNHEY and CDR2 SMNVEV (reference sequence). Trimming shortened V by 5 bases and J by 0 bases, and 14 bases separated the two germline ends.

CDR3 loop: CASSRVTASYEQYF. The CDR3 bases are TGCGCCAGCAGCCGGGTGACAGCCTCCTACGAGCAGTACTTC. This chain uses TRBV4-1 with TRBJ2-7; TRBD1 might be the D (5 bases). This CDR3 is built from 14 residues. The ends were cut back, 4 bases at V and 0 bases at J, with 10 bases in the middle. Germline V gene lookup returns CDR1 MGHRA and CDR2 YSYEKL.

The CDR3 nucleotides are TGTGCCAGCAGCCCGGGGAGAGGGAATACCCTCGAGACCCAGTACTTC. Translating gives CASSPGRGNTLETQYF. This sequence joins TRBV6-6 and TRBJ2-5, with TRBD2 as a possible D gene (5 bases). The CDR3 sequence is 16 residues long. CDR1 is MNHNY and CDR2 is SVGAGI in the germline V gene (reference sequence). Trimming cost V 6 bases and J 5 bases, with 22 bases left between them.

This clone occurred once. The chain combines TRBV19 with TRBJ2-3; the D gene is possibly TRBD2 (6 bases). This CDR3 has 12 amino acids. The V gene lost 3 bases and the J gene lost 9 bases, with 10 bases spanning the gap. Germline assignment: CDR1 LNHDA and CDR2 SQIVND (reference sequence). The CDR3 DNA reads TGTGCCAGTAGTATGGGGGGAGTCACGCAGTATTTT. Its translation is CASSMGGVTQYF.

The chain recombines TRBV7-3 with TRBJ2-1, with TRBD2 identical over 12 bases. Per the germline V gene, CDR1 is SGHTA and CDR2 is FQGTGA. Trimming at V came to 5 bases and at J to 9 bases, leaving 14 bases not matched to a gene. The CDR3 covers 17 residues. DNA for the CDR3: TGTGCCAGCAGCCCCGGGACTAGCGGGTTTCAAAGAGGTGAGCAGTTCTTC. Its translation is CASSPGTSGFQRGEQFF.

The chain carries TRBV30 and TRBJ2-1, with unresolved D. V gave up 0 bases and J gave up 6 bases, with 9 bases separating them. In germline, CDR1 is GTSNPN, CDR2 SVGIG (reference sequence). The CDR3 runs 13 residues. Here the CDR3 reads CAWSVSHSNEQFF. The CDR3 region has the DNA TGTGCCTGGAGTGTATCCCATTCCAATGAGCAGTTCTTC.

The count of this clone is one. The chain joins TRBV27 to TRBJ2-2; TRBD2 aligns across 13 bases. The germline V gene encodes CDR1 MNHEY and CDR2 SMNVEV (reference sequence). The junction had 5 bases not matched to a gene; V was cut back by 5 bases and J by 2 bases. This CDR3 has 17 amino acids. The CDR3 protein is CASSLGTSGTNTGELFF. CDR3 bases: TGTGCCAGCAGTCTAGGGACTAGCGGGACCAACACCGGGGAGCTGTTTTTT.

This clone was recorded only once. The rearrangement uses TRBV14 and TRBJ2-7, with TRBD1 matching 7 bases. Per the germline V gene, CDR1 is SGHDN and CDR2 is FVKESK. This CDR3 has 13 residues. J lost 1 base, V lost 5 bases, and 2 bases had no gene match. The DNA of the CDR3 is TGTGCCAGCAGCAGGGGGCTTTCCTACGAGCAGTACTTC. Amino acid sequence: CASSRGLSYEQYF.